The 11 T cell receptor beta chains below were found in one sample sequenced in a study of T cell changes during pregnancy in multiple sclerosis. Clones were read by immunoSEQ multiplex PCR, and TCRdb kept only the in-frame ones, dropping some. Of fewer than 95,000 clones listed, 92% are singletons. The sequencing here drew on peripheral blood, taken in the first trimester of pregnancy. The receptors originated from a female donor in good health, enrolled as a control in a pregnancy study.

V is TRBV25-1 and J is TRBJ2-7; D possibly corresponds to TRBD1 (5 bases). CDR3 length equals 13 residues. Germline V gene lookup returns CDR1 MGHDK and CDR2 SYGVNS. Trimming cost V 4 bases and J 2 bases, with 9 bases left between them. The CDR3 loop is CASSGQGAYEQYF. In nucleotides, the CDR3 is TGTGCCAGCAGTGGCCAGGGCGCCTACGAGCAGTACTTC.

The chain recombines TRBV19 with TRBJ1-1, with a possible D match to TRBD1 (5 bases). The V gene lost 2 bases and the J gene lost 4 bases, with 8 bases spanning the gap. The CDR3 runs 13 residues. Germline CDR1 reads LNHDA; CDR2 reads SQIVND (reference sequence). The CDR3 loop is CASSIQGSTEAFF. The CDR3 DNA reads as TGTGCCAGTAGTATACAGGGATCCACTGAAGCTTTCTTT.

The genes are TRBV10-1 and TRBJ2-7; TRBD1 agrees at 7 bases. Germline CDR1 and CDR2: WNHNN and SYGVQD (reference sequence). The CDR3 covers 13 residues. With 6 bases clipped from V and 6 bases from J, the junction kept 8 bases outside the gene matches. In DNA, the CDR3 is TGCGCCAGCAGAGAAAGGGGGCAAGGCGAGCAGTACTTC. It is translated as CASRERGQGEQYF.

The chain combines TRBV28 with TRBJ2-5, with 9 bases lining up with TRBD1. This CDR3 spans 15 amino acids. The J segment lost 4 bases and the V segment lost 5 bases, leaving 8 bases of the junction unmatched. CDR1 MDHEN and CDR2 SYDVKM come from the germline V gene. CDR3 nucleotides: TGTGCCAGCAGTCCCCCCGGACAGGGGATAGAGACCCAGTACTTC. It codes for CASSPPGQGIETQYF.

Only a few counts were recorded for this clone. This rearrangement joins TRBV5-4 to TRBJ1-5; 10 nucleotides match TRBD1. The CDR3 runs to 13 residues. CDR1 is SGHNT and CDR2 is YYREEE in the germline V gene (reference sequence). The trim removed 7 bases at V and 7 bases at J, leaving 5 bases unmatched. CDR3 sequence: CASSETGGQPQHF. The CDR3 coding sequence is TGTGCCAGCTCCGAGACAGGGGGCCAGCCCCAGCATTTT. Using reference TRBV5-4 and TRBJ1-5 for the parts outside the CDR3, the full variable domain is ETGVTQSPTHLIKTRGQQVTLRCSSQSGHNTVSWYQQALGQGPQFIFQYYREEENGRGNFPPRFSGLQFPNYSSELNVNALELDDSALYLCASSETGGQPQHFGDGTRLSIL.

The V call is TRBV28, the J call TRBJ1-1, with unresolved D. CDR1 and CDR2 from the germline V gene are MDHEN and SYDVKM. Trimming left V 4 bases short and J 6 bases short, with 18 bases between. The CDR3 runs 15 residues. The CDR3 reads CASSSEGSGSAEAFF. The CDR3 DNA reads TGTGCCAGCAGTTCTGAGGGTTCAGGTAGCGCTGAAGCTTTCTTT.

The chain carries TRBV7-9 and TRBJ1-5, with D possibly being TRBD1 (5 bases). Trimming stripped 1 base from V and 4 bases from J, with 11 bases between. Germline assignment: CDR1 SEHNR and CDR2 FQNEAQ (reference sequence). CDR3 length: 15 residues. The CDR3, as DNA: TGTGCCAGCAGCTTAGACCGGGGGGTAAATCAGCCCCAGCATTTT. It encodes CASSLDRGVNQPQHF.

This rearrangement joins TRBV29-1 to TRBJ1-1; TRBD1 matches at 8 bases. Germline assignment: CDR1 SQVTM and CDR2 ANQGSEA. V lost 4 bases and J lost 7; bases outside the gene matches: 5. The CDR3 covers 12 residues. The chain's CDR3 is CSVVDREDEAFF. The CDR3 nucleotides are TGCAGCGTTGTGGACAGGGAAGATGAAGCTTTCTTT.

This sequence joins TRBV28 and TRBJ1-3; a possible D gene is TRBD1 (5 bases). The V end lost 2 bases, the J end lost 0 bases, and 14 bases lay between the germline ends. CDR1 is MDHEN and CDR2 is SYDVKM in the germline V gene. There are 17 residues in the CDR3. DNA for the CDR3: TGTGCCAGCAGTTTAGGACACCGGTCTACCTCTGGAAACACCATATATTTT. Amino acid sequence: CASSLGHRSTSGNTIYF. The variable domain in full, with the rest retrieved from reference TRBV28 and TRBJ1-3, is DVKVTQSSRYLVKRTGEKVFLECVQDMDHENMFWYRQDPGLGLRLIYFSYDVKMKEKGDIPEGYSVSREKKERFSLILESASTNQTSMYLCASSLGHRSTSGNTIYFGEGSWLTVV.

This chain connects TRBV4-1 to TRBJ2-7; D unclear. Trimming stripped 4 bases from V and 3 bases from J, with 10 bases between. This CDR3 has 13 amino acids. The V gene's germline CDR1 is MGHRA and CDR2 YSYEKL. CDR3 loop: CASSLYPGYEQYF. CDR3 DNA sequence: TGCGCCAGCAGCCTTTATCCGGGCTACGAGCAGTACTTC.

The V and J genes are TRBV28 and TRBJ1-1, with D perhaps TRBD1 (6 bases). Germline-derived CDR1 and CDR2 are MDHEN and SYDVKM. V gave up 3 bases and J gave up 4 bases, with 12 bases separating them. The CDR3 runs 14 residues. CDR3 in amino acids: CASSFRGAGTEAFF. The CDR3 DNA sequence: TGTGCCAGCAGTTTCAGGGGTGCGGGCACTGAAGCTTTCTTT.